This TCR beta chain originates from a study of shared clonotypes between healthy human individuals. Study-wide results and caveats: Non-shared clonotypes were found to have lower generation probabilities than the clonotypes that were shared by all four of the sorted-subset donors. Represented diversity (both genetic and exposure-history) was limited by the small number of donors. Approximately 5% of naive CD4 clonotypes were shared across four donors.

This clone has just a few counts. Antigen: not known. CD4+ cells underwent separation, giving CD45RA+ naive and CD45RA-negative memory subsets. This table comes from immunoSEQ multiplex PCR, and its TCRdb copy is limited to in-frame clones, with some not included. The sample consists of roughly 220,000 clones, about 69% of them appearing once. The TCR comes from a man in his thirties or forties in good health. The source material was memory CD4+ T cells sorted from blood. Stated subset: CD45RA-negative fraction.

Here the CDR3 DNA reads TGCGCCAGCAGCTTGGCCCTTGGGACTAGCGGCCCCGGGGAGCTGTTTTTT. It translates to CASSLALGTSGPGELFF. The V and J genes are TRBV5-1 and TRBJ2-2; TRBD2 aligns across 11 bases. Germline loops: CDR1 SGHRS, CDR2 YFSETQ. The CDR3 consists of 17 residues. V trimming: 0 bases; J trimming: 6 bases; junction bases outside the gene matches: 7.